This T cell receptor (beta chain) was captured by sequencing in a study of regulatory T cells in long-lasting Graves disease. Regarding the study as a whole: Newly diagnosed Graves' patients had higher TCR diversity than persistent ones. Peripheral blood, not thyroid tissue, was the sole material studied. New patients shared 950 to 1,000 public clonotypes, fewer than the approximately 2,500 shared by persistent patients.

This clonotype was picked up many times. As yet, its antigen is unknown. Indicated time point: persistent/refractory GD, antithyroid drugs over 5 years with positive TRAb. The authors made the TCR library using RNA they extracted from PBMCs. The source of the patients was an endocrinology department in Xi'an, China. V lost 5 bases and J 4 bases, leaving 11 bases between the germline ends. This CDR3 has 14 amino acids. Per the germline V gene, CDR1 is MNHEY and CDR2 is SVGAGI. According to the study, TCR beta libraries were built with iRepertoire HTBI primers and CDR3-region Arm-PCR. TCRdb fed the multiplex PCR reads into MiXCR, producing one record per CDR3 protein. Of some 470,000 distinct CDR3 sequences detected, 20% to 25% appear once; the ten largest clones hold roughly 6.9%.

The chain combines TRBV6-5 with TRBJ2-2; D is unresolved. Sequenced here: peripheral blood mononuclear cells (PBMCs), sampled when the disease was refractory, from a patient treated with antithyroid drugs. The sequence was collected from a female donor with Graves disease. The CDR3 loop is CASSTRLPTGELFF. In nucleotides, the CDR3 is TGTGCCAGCAGTACTCGTCTTCCCACCGGGGAGCTGTTTTTT.